The 27 T cell receptor beta chains below come from one sample, sequenced in a study of T cells in tuberculosis. Using immunoSEQ multiplex PCR, the repertoire was profiled, and TCRdb retains in-frame clones only, with some absent. The sample lists some 34,000 clones, 93% seen once, with approximately 7.5% in the top ten. The material sequenced was PBMCs. The receptors were sampled from a donor between 10 and 29 years old with latent tuberculosis or without tuberculosis infection.

This chain joins TRBV4-3 and TRBJ2-7, with 7 bases fitting TRBD1. The junction had 10 bases not matched to a gene; V was cut back by 2 bases and J by 3 bases. This CDR3 is built from 16 residues. The germline V gene has CDR1 LGHNA and CDR2 YSLEER. The CDR3: CASSQSLTGMGYEQYF. CDR3 coding DNA: TGCGCCAGCAGCCAATCCCTGACAGGGATGGGCTACGAGCAGTACTTC.

This chain connects TRBV14 to TRBJ2-2; D possibly corresponds to TRBD1 (6 bases). With 1 base removed from V and 7 bases from J, the gap between germline ends came to 16 bases. From germline, CDR1 is SGHDN and CDR2 FVKESK. The CDR3 has 16 residues. The CDR3 protein is CASSQAGVILGGELFF. The CDR3 nucleotides are TGTGCCAGCAGCCAAGCAGGGGTTATTTTAGGCGGGGAGCTGTTTTTT.

This chain joins TRBV6-1 and TRBJ1-1; no reliable D call. Trimming left V 2 bases short and J 5 bases short, with 12 bases between. The germline gives CDR1 MNHNS, CDR2 SASEGT. CDR3 length: 14 amino acids. CDR3 sequence reads: CASSERPGGTEAFF. DNA for the CDR3: TGTGCCAGCAGTGAAAGGCCAGGTGGTACTGAAGCTTTCTTT.

This chain connects TRBV9 to TRBJ2-7, with TRBD1 identical over 8 bases. Germline loops: CDR1 SGDLS, CDR2 YYNGEE. With 0 bases clipped from V and 3 bases from J, the junction kept 8 bases outside the gene matches. The CDR3 is 16 residues long. CDR3 in amino acids: CASSVGPGTGRYEQYF. CDR3 bases: TGTGCCAGCAGCGTAGGCCCCGGGACAGGTCGCTACGAGCAGTACTTC.

V gene TRBV19 combines with J gene TRBJ1-2; a possible D gene is TRBD1 (6 bases). Trimming shortened V by 6 bases and J by 4 bases, and 9 bases separated the two germline ends. CDR3 length: 12 residues. CDR1 is LNHDA and CDR2 is SQIVND in the germline V gene (reference sequence). CDR3 DNA sequence: TGTGCCAGTAGCAGGGGCGGCTATGGCTACACCTTC. It is translated as CASSRGGYGYTF.

The CDR3 DNA reads as TGTGCCAGCAGTGATATCTACGAGCAGTACTTC. Translating it yields CASSDIYEQYF. The chain joins TRBV6-1 to TRBJ2-7; D is ambiguous. V lost 3 bases and J 3 bases, leaving 3 bases between the germline ends. The CDR3 contains 11 residues. Germline V gene data show CDR1 as MNHNS and CDR2 as SASEGT.

The chain employs TRBV15 and TRBJ1-1; D gene unclear. The germline CDR1 and CDR2 sequences are LNHNV and YYDKDF (reference sequence). CDR3 length: 14 residues. V was trimmed by 4 bases and J by 1 base, leaving 10 bases between them. CDR3: CATSTTPGNTEAFF. CDR3 nucleotides: TGTGCCACCAGCACAACCCCGGGGAACACTGAAGCTTTCTTT.

The chain recombines TRBV5-1 with TRBJ1-2, with D perhaps TRBD1 (5 bases). The length of the CDR3 is 13 residues. The V gene's germline CDR1 is SGHRS and CDR2 YFSETQ. Trimming cost V 0 bases and J 8 bases, with 11 bases left between them. The CDR3 reads CASSLEAGYGYTF. CDR3 bases: TGCGCCAGCAGCTTGGAGGCAGGGTACGGCTACACCTTC.

A single count supports this clone. The J gene is TRBJ1-5, the V gene TRBV19, with 11 bases lining up with TRBD1. The CDR3 has 15 residues. Germline loops: CDR1 LNHDA, CDR2 SQIVND (reference sequence). With V trimmed by 6 bases and J by 3 bases, 4 bases remained unmatched. The CDR3 DNA follows: TGTGCCAGTAGCGGGACAGGGGGGCCCAATCAGCCCCAGCATTTT. This gives the protein CASSGTGGPNQPQHF. Using reference TRBV19 and TRBJ1-5 for the parts outside the CDR3, the full variable domain is DGGITQSPKYLFRKEGQNVTLSCEQNLNHDAMYWYRQDPGQGLRLIYYSQIVNDFQKGDIAEGYSVSREKKESFPLTVTSAQKNPTAFYLCASSGTGGPNQPQHFGDGTRLSIL.

The rearrangement joins TRBV30 to TRBJ2-3, with a tentative D call TRBD1 (6 bases). This CDR3 spans 15 amino acids. From germline, CDR1 is GTSNPN and CDR2 SVGIG (reference sequence). V was trimmed by 3 bases and J by 1 base, leaving 14 bases between them. The CDR3 region has the DNA TGTGCCTGGAGCCCTGGGGGCCACGGCACAGATACGCAGTATTTT. Its protein is CAWSPGGHGTDTQYF.

The rearrangement uses TRBV4-2 and TRBJ2-1, with 7 bases that match TRBD1. Trimming cost V 0 bases and J 3 bases; bases outside gene matches: 5. CDR3 length: 16 residues. Germline CDR1 is LGHNA and CDR2 is YNFKEQ. The CDR3 protein is CASSQDLTGSYNEQFF. CDR3 DNA sequence: TGTGCCAGCAGCCAAGATTTGACAGGGAGCTACAATGAGCAGTTCTTC.

The chain employs TRBV19 and TRBJ2-1, with 13 bases aligning to TRBD2. In germline, CDR1 is LNHDA, CDR2 SQIVND (reference sequence). CDR3 length: 16 residues. J gave up 9 bases and V 1 base, and 6 bases lay outside the gene matches. The chain's CDR3 is CASSIGGLAGVIEQFF. The CDR3, as DNA: TGTGCCAGTAGTATAGGCGGACTAGCGGGGGTAATTGAGCAGTTCTTC.

V gene TRBV30 combines with J gene TRBJ1-2, with TRBD1 matching 7 bases. The CDR3 totals 12 residues. Per germline, CDR1 GTSNPN and CDR2 SVGIG (reference sequence). The V segment lost 5 bases and the J segment 8 bases; nucleotides outside the gene matches: 8. The CDR3 region is CAWDGQVLGYTF. Here the CDR3 DNA reads TGTGCCTGGGATGGACAGGTGCTAGGCTACACCTTC.

CDR3: CAWDPGQGAGEQYF. For the CDR3, the DNA is TGTGCCTGGGACCCGGGACAGGGGGCCGGCGAGCAGTACTTC. The chain joins TRBV30 to TRBJ2-7, with 12 bases matching TRBD1. J lost 6 bases, V lost 5 bases, and 8 bases had no gene match. From germline, CDR1 is GTSNPN and CDR2 SVGIG (reference sequence). The CDR3 runs 14 residues.

This sequence joins TRBV19 and TRBJ1-6; the D gene is possibly TRBD1 (5 bases). Looked up from germline, CDR1 is LNHDA and CDR2 is SQIVND (reference sequence). Trimming left V 11 bases short and J 7 bases short, with 18 bases between. CDR3 length: 14 amino acids. The CDR3 reads CAARLGGGNSPLHF. CDR3 in DNA: TGTGCCGCCCGGTTGGGTGGGGGGAATTCACCCCTCCACTTT.

V gene TRBV14 combines with J gene TRBJ1-2; no clear D gene. The CDR3 is 16 amino acids. Germline V gene sequence: CDR1 SGHDN, CDR2 FVKESK. The germline V and J ends were trimmed by 0 bases and 0 bases, with 11 bases remaining between them. CDR3 nucleotide sequence: TGTGCCAGCAGCCAAGAATGGCCCCCTTCTAACTATGGCTACACCTTC. Residues: CASSQEWPPSNYGYTF.

The chain links TRBV5-5 to TRBJ1-4; 10 bases line up with TRBD1. Losses at the gene ends were 4 bases for V and 0 bases for J; bases not matched to a gene: 15. The CDR3 is 20 amino acids. Germline V gene lookup returns CDR1 SGHKS and CDR2 YYEKEE (reference sequence). CDR3 sequence (DNA): TGTGCCAGCAGCCGTGTACTGACAGGGGGCGTTAAAGCAACTAATGAAAAACTGTTTTTT. Amino acid sequence: CASSRVLTGGVKATNEKLFF.

This clone was picked up one time. The chain is built from TRBV30 and TRBJ1-3; D possibly corresponds to TRBD1 (5 bases). CDR1 is GTSNPN and CDR2 is SVGIG in the germline V gene (reference sequence). This CDR3 comprises 14 residues. Trimming shortened V by 1 base and J by 0 bases, and 7 bases separated the two germline ends. The CDR3 coding sequence is TGTGCCTGGAGTGCAGGGAACTCTGGAAACACCATATATTTT. It yields the protein CAWSAGNSGNTIYF.

This chain joins TRBV5-1 and TRBJ2-7; 7 bases are shared with TRBD2. The CDR3 consists of 14 residues. Germline lookup yields CDR1 SGHRS and CDR2 YFSETQ. V lost 3 bases and J lost 5; bases outside the gene matches: 8. DNA for the CDR3: TGCGCCAGCAGCTCCTCACTAGCGACCCACGAGCAGTACTTC. Its protein is CASSSSLATHEQYF.

The chain combines TRBV27 with TRBJ1-1; TRBD1 might be the D (6 bases). The ends were cut back, 4 bases at V and 3 bases at J, with 9 bases in the middle. Per germline, CDR1 MNHEY and CDR2 SMNVEV (reference sequence). The CDR3 has 13 residues. The CDR3 region is CASSSPGDTEAFF. CDR3 bases: TGTGCCAGCAGTTCTCCAGGGGACACTGAAGCTTTCTTT.

This sequence joins TRBV9 and TRBJ2-7, with 14 nucleotides matching TRBD2. The CDR3 has 14 amino acids. The V segment lost 2 bases and the J segment 5 bases; nucleotides outside the gene matches: 0. CDR1 is SGDLS and CDR2 is YYNGEE in the germline V gene. The CDR3 sequence: CASSVTSGGDEQYF. The CDR3 DNA reads TGTGCCAGCAGCGTGACTAGCGGGGGGGACGAGCAGTACTTC.

This clone is medium-sized in the sample. The sample contains more than one DNA sequence encoding this CDR3. The J gene is TRBJ1-5, the V gene TRBV10-3; possible D gene TRBD1, 6 bases. Germline CDR1 and CDR2: ENHRY and SYGVKD. The CDR3 is 15 residues long. Trimming took 2 bases from V and 1 from J, leaving 9 bases between them. CDR3 sequence reads: CAISERTGSNQPQHF. The CDR3 nucleotides are TGTGCCATCAGTGAGCGCACAGGGAGCAATCAGCCCCAGCATTTT.

Details on this clone: Other DNA sequences in the same sample also yield this CDR3. The V and J genes are TRBV6-5 and TRBJ2-1; 10 nucleotides agree with TRBD2. The CDR3 spans 15 residues. J gave up 7 bases and V 0 bases, and 3 bases lay outside the gene matches. Germline V lookup: CDR1 MNHEY, CDR2 SVGAGI. The CDR3 sequence: CASSYSKRGGNEQFF. DNA of the CDR3: TGTGCCAGCAGTTACTCGAAGCGGGGGGGTAATGAGCAGTTCTTC.

This clone occurred once. This chain links TRBV9 with TRBJ2-3, with 9 bases aligning to TRBD2. This CDR3 is built from 17 residues. The V gene's germline CDR1 is SGDLS and CDR2 YYNGEE. J lost 2 bases, V lost 1 base, and 8 bases had no gene match. The CDR3 region is CASSVWASGADTDTQYF. DNA of the CDR3: TGTGCCAGCAGCGTATGGGCTAGCGGGGCTGACACAGATACGCAGTATTTT. The entire variable domain, with the rest obtained from reference TRBV9 and TRBJ2-3, is as follows: DSGVTQTPKHLITATGQRVTLRCSPRSGDLSVYWYQQSLDQGLQFLIQYYNGEERAKGNILERFSAQQFPDLHSELNLSSLELGDSALYFCASSVWASGADTDTQYFGPGTRLTVL.

V and J are TRBV27 and TRBJ1-2; the D gene is possibly TRBD1 (5 bases). Per germline, CDR1 MNHEY and CDR2 SMNVEV (reference sequence). CDR3 length equals 14 residues. Between the trimmed V and J ends, which lost 4 bases and 2 bases, there was a span of 11 bases. The CDR3 sequence: CASSSWRDNYGYTF. The CDR3 nucleotides are TGTGCCAGCAGTTCATGGCGGGACAACTATGGCTACACCTTC.

The V gene is TRBV27, the J gene TRBJ1-6; 7 positions agree with TRBD1. This CDR3 region has 15 residues. The germline V gene encodes CDR1 MNHEY and CDR2 SMNVEV (reference sequence). The junction had 6 bases not matched to a gene; V was cut back by 8 bases and J by 2 bases. The CDR3 DNA reads TGTGCCAGCGCCCGTGACAGGGCCTATAATTCACCCCTCCACTTT. Encoded protein: CASARDRAYNSPLHF.

The CDR3 nucleotides read TGTGCCAGCAGTTACCGAGGACAGGGGTACGAGCAGTACTTC. As protein: CASSYRGQGYEQYF. V gene TRBV6-5 combines with J gene TRBJ2-7; TRBD1 agrees at 9 bases. Germline values: CDR1 MNHEY, CDR2 SVGAGI. V dropped 2 bases and J dropped 4; count of bases not matched to a gene: 3. This CDR3 has 14 residues.